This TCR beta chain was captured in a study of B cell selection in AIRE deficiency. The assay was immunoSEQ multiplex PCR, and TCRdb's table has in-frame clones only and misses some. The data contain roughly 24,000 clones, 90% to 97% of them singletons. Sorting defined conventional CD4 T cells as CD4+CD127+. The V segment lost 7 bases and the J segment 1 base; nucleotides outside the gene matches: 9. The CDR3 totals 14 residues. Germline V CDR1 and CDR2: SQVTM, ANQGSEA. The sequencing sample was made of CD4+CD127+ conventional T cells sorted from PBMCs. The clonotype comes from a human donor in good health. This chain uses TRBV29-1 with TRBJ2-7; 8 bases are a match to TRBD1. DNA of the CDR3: TGCAGCGGTGGGACAGGTAGAGTTTCCTACGAGCAGTACTTC. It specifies CSGGTGRVSYEQYF.